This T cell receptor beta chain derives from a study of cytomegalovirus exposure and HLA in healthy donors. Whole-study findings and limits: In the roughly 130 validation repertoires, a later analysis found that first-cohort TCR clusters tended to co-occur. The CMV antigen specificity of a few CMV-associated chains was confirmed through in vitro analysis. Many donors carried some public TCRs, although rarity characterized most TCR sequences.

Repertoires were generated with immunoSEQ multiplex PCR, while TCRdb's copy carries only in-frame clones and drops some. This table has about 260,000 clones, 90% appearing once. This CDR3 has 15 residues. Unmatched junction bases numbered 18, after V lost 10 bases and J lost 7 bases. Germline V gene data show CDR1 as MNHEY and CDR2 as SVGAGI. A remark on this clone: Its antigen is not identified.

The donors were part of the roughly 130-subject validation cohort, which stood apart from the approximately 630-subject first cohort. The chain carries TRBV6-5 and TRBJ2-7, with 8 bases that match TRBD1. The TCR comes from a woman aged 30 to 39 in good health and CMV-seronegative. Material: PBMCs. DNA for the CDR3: TGTGCCACTTCCCCACCAGGGGGCGCTACAAGGGAGCAGTACTTC. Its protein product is CATSPPGGATREQYF.